This T cell receptor (beta chain) was retrieved from a study of response to subunit inactivated influenza vaccine. TCRdb processed the RT-PCR reads anew with MiXCR; each CDR3 protein has one entry. The table shows approximately 490,000 distinct CDR3 sequences, with 6% to 9% occurring only once. This clonotype was seen ten or more times. What it binds is not known. The study, taken as a whole, reports: Authors suggested few new T cells are recruited by each seasonal influenza vaccination.

Germline V gives CDR1 DFQATT, CDR2 SNEGSKA (reference sequence). V gave up 6 bases and J gave up 4 bases; unmatched junction bases: 12. The CDR3 spans 17 residues. The material sequenced was PBMCs from blood, taken about 23 months after vaccination. The chain joins TRBV20-1 to TRBJ2-3, with 14 bases aligning to TRBD2. The source is a man aged 50-75 years who received an inactivated influenza vaccine. DNA of the CDR3: TGCAGTGCCCCTCCGACTAGCGGGGGGGGGCTGGCAGATACGCAGTATTTT. Encoded protein: CSAPPTSGGGLADTQYF.